This T cell receptor beta chain was recovered during a study of OX40 agonist ivuxolimab in advanced cancers. Study outcomes and limitations: By week 6 at 0.1 to 3.0 mg/kg, blood CD4+ and CD8+ T cells had expanded clonally. Not determined was the antigen specificity of the expanded peripheral T cells.

Concerning this clone: Its antigen is unknown.

The repertoire was sequenced with immunoSEQ multiplex PCR; TCRdb's copy has only in-frame clones and lacks some. The table shows about 93,000 clones, with roughly 94% occurring only once. V lost 0 bases to trimming and J lost 8 bases, with 4 bases between them. CDR1 SEHNR and CDR2 FQNEAQ come from the germline V gene (reference sequence). This CDR3 has 11 amino acids. The chain employs TRBV7-9 and TRBJ1-1; D is undetermined. This sample comprised CD4+ or CD8+ T cells sorted from blood, obtained in a trial of the OX40 agonist ivuxolimab. The origin of this receptor is an adult with an advanced solid tumor such as melanoma, head and neck, liver or kidney cancer. The CDR3 loop reads CASSLAVEAFF. CDR3 coding DNA: TGTGCCAGCAGCTTAGCGGTGGAAGCTTTCTTT.